A selection of T cell receptor beta chains follows, all from one sample in a study of cytomegalovirus exposure and HLA in healthy donors. The protocol was immunoSEQ multiplex PCR, while the TCRdb copy is restricted to in-frame clones and leaves out a portion. The sample includes about 160,000 clones, roughly four fifths of them seen just once. Sequences were obtained from PBMCs. Receptor source: a man in his fifties in good health and CMV-seropositive. Each CDR3 is given with its conserved first and last residue. The order of the fields is clone size, V gene, D gene, J gene, CDR3 protein, CDR3 DNA. A D gene is named only where the DNA matches it firmly. Only some rows state a clone size, as once, few, many or a class for expanded clones.

>.|TRBV29-1|.|TRBJ2-7
CSVVRGYSYEQYF
TGCAGCGTTGTAAGAGGTTACTCCTACGAGCAGTACTTC
>.|TRBV10-3|.|TRBJ2-1
CAISEGLAFNEQFF
TGTGCCATCAGTGAAGGGCTAGCGTTCAATGAGCAGTTCTTC
>once|TRBV4-1|TRBD2|TRBJ2-7
CASSQGASGSYEQYF
TGCGCCAGCAGCCAAGGAGCTAGCGGGAGTTACGAGCAGTACTTC
>few|TRBV5-4|TRBD1|TRBJ1-1
CASSRGQLNTEAFF
TGTGCCAGCAGCCGGGGACAGCTGAACACTGAAGCTTTCTTT
>.|TRBV28|TRBD1|TRBJ2-2
CASMTGTANTGELFF
TGTGCCAGTATGACCGGGACAGCCAACACCGGGGAGCTGTTTTTT
>.|TRBV7-9|.|TRBJ1-1
CASSLARGTHEAFF
TGTGCCAGCAGCTTAGCTCGGGGAACCCATGAAGCTTTCTTT
>.|TRBV14|.|TRBJ2-7
CASSQETTADEQYF
TGTGCCAGCAGCCAAGAAACGACAGCCGACGAGCAGTACTTC
>.|TRBV28|.|TRBJ1-5
CASSRTRSNNQPQHF
TGTGCCAGCAGTCGGACACGGAGCAACAATCAGCCCCAGCATTTT
>.|TRBV7-3|.|TRBJ2-2
CASSATVTGELFF
TGTGCCAGCAGCGCAACAGTTACCGGGGAGCTGTTTTTT
>.|TRBV4-2|.|TRBJ2-7
CASSPAVHSYEQYF
TGTGCCAGCAGCCCAGCGGTTCACTCCTACGAGCAGTACTTC
>.|TRBV29-1|.|TRBJ1-1
CSVEGGRGTEAFF
TGCAGCGTTGAAGGGGGAAGGGGCACTGAAGCTTTCTTT
>few|TRBV5-1|TRBD2|TRBJ2-1
CASALVTSGINEQFF
TGCGCCAGCGCCCTGGTTACTAGCGGAATCAATGAGCAGTTCTTC
>.|TRBV28|TRBD1|TRBJ1-5
CASRLRQGAGNQPQHF
TGTGCCAGCAGGTTAAGACAGGGGGCAGGCAATCAGCCCCAGCATTTT
>few|TRBV13|.|TRBJ1-6
CASSETGSSYNSPLHF
TGTGCCAGCAGCGAAACAGGGAGCTCCTATAATTCACCCCTCCACTTT
>.|TRBV6-5|.|TRBJ1-6
CASSYHLQGLAPLHF
TGTGCCAGCAGTTACCATTTACAGGGTTTGGCACCCCTCCACTTT
>.|TRBV5-1|.|TRBJ1-3
CASRTNSGSGNTIYF
TGCGCCAGCAGAACCAACAGTGGCTCTGGAAACACCATATATTTT
>once|TRBV7-3|.|TRBJ1-1
CASSLGRNTEAFF
TGTGCCAGCAGCTTAGGCAGGAACACTGAAGCTTTCTTT
>.|TRBV5-1|TRBD2|TRBJ2-7
CASSLASGNYEQYF
TGCGCCAGCAGCTTGGCTAGCGGTAACTACGAGCAGTACTTC
>once|TRBV7-3|TRBD1|TRBJ2-2
CASSLNDRGPLSGELFF
TGTGCCAGCAGCTTAAATGACAGGGGGCCTTTGTCCGGGGAGCTGTTTTTT
>.|TRBV4-1|TRBD1|TRBJ1-6
CASSSHRGEYNSPLHF
TGCGCCAGCAGCTCTCACAGGGGAGAATATAATTCACCCCTCCACTTT
>few|TRBV7-9|TRBD1|TRBJ2-5
CASIPWTGVYQETQYF
TGTGCCAGCATACCTTGGACAGGGGTCTACCAAGAGACCCAGTACTTC
>.|TRBV27|TRBD2|TRBJ2-7
CASSFRQGGDYEQYF
TGTGCCAGCAGTTTTAGGCAGGGAGGGGACTACGAGCAGTACTTC
>.|TRBV28|TRBD2|TRBJ2-1
CASRSGSSYNEQFF
TGTGCCAGCCGTAGCGGGAGCTCCTACAATGAGCAGTTCTTC
>.|TRBV6-1|.|TRBJ2-7
CASSTAAQYF
TGTGCCAGCAGTACCGCGGCGCAGTACTTC
>.|TRBV7-9|TRBD1|TRBJ2-5
CASSLFGTASLAQYF
TGTGCCAGCAGCTTATTCGGGACAGCATCCTTGGCCCAGTACTTC
>once|TRBV4-1|.|TRBJ1-5
CASSQDWADYSNQPQHF
TGCGCCAGCAGCCAAGATTGGGCAGACTATAGCAATCAGCCCCAGCATTTT
>.|TRBV7-9|.|TRBJ1-6
CSSSQNSPLHF
TGTTCCAGCAGCCAGAATTCACCCCTCCACTTT